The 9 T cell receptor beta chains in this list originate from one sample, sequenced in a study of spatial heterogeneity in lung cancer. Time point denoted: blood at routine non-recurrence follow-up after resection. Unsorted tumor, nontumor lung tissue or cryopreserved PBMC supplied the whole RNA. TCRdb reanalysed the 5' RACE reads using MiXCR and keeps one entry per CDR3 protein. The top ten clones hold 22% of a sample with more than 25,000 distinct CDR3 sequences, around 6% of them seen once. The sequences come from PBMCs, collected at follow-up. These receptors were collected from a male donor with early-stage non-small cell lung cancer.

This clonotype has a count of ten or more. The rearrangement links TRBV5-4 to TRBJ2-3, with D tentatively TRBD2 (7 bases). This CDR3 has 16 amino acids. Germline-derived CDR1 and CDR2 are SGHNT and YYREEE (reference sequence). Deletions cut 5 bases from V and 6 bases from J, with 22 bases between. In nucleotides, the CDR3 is TGTGCCAGCAGAATCCGGGGGGCCCAATTCATCGATACGCAGTATTTT. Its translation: CASRIRGAQFIDTQYF.

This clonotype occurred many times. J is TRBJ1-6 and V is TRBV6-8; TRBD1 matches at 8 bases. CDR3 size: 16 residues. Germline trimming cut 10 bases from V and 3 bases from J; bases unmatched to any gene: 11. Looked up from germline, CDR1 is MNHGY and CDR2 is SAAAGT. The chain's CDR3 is CATQRPGTGYNSPLHF. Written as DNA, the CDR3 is TGTGCCACCCAGAGACCCGGGACAGGCTATAATTCACCCCTCCACTTT.

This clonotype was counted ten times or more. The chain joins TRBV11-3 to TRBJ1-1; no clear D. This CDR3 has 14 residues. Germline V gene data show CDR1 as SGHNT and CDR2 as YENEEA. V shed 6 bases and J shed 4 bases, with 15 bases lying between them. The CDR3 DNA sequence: TGTGCCAGCAGGGGCCTAAATTTGGGCACTGAAGCTTTCTTT. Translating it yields CASRGLNLGTEAFF.

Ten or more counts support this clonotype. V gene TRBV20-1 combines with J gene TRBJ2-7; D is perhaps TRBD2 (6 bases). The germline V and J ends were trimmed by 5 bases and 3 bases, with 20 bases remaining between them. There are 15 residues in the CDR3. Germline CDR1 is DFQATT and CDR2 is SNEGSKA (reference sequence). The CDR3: CSASRMGRTNYEQYV. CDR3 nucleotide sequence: TGCAGTGCTTCAAGGATGGGTCGGACTAACTACGAGCAGTACGTC.

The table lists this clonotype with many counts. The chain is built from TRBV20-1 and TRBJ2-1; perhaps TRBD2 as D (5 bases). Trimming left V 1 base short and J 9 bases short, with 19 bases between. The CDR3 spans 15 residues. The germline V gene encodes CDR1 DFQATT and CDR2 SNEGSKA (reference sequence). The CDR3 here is CSARGPFSGGSEQFF. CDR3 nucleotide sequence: TGCAGTGCTAGAGGACCTTTCTCTGGAGGTAGTGAGCAGTTCTTC.

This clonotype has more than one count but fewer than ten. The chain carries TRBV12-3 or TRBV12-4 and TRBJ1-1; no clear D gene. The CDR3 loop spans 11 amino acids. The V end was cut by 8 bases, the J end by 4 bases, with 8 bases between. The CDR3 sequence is CASCFGTEAFF. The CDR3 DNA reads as TGTGCCAGCTGCTTCGGCACTGAAGCTTTCTTT.

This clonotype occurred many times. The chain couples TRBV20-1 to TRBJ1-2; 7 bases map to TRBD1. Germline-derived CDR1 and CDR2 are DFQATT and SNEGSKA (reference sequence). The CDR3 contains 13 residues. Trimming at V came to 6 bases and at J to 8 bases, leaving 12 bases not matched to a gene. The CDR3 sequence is CSARSTGFDGYTF. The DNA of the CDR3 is TGCAGTGCCCGTTCGACAGGGTTTGACGGCTACACCTTC.

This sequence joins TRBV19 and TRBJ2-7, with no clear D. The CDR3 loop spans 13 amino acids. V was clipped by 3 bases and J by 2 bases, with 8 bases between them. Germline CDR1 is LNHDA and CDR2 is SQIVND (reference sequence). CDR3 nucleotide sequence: TGTGCCAGTAGTATGACTGCTACCTACGAGCAGTACTTC. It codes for CASSMTATYEQYF.

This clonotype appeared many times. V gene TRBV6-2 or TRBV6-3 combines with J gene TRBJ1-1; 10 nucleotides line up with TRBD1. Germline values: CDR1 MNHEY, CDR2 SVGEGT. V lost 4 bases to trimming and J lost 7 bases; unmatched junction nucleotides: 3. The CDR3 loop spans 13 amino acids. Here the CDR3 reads CASSLGQGREAFF. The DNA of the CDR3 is TGTGCCAGCAGTTTGGGACAGGGGCGTGAAGCTTTCTTT.